A selection of T cell receptor beta chains follows, all from one sample in a study of beta chain features in type 1 diabetes. Sequencing used immunoSEQ multiplex PCR; TCRdb keeps in-frame clones, though not all of them. This sample has some 220,000 clones; around 9.9% occur once, and the top ten carry 1% to 1.5%. The material sequenced was central memory CD4+ T cells from blood. The source of these receptors is a man aged 18 to 30 in good health. Both conserved end residues are part of each CDR3. Each record gives: V gene, CDR3 length, CDR3 protein.

V: TRBV5-1
length: 13
CDR3: CASKQPSYNEQFF

V: TRBV5-6
length: 14
CDR3: CASSLLPDTDTQYF

V: TRBV6-4
length: 17
CDR3: CASSTSGRRTSTDTQYF

V: TRBV18
length: 15
CDR3: CASSTDWGDIYEQYF

V: TRBV7-9
length: 14
CDR3: CASSLRQGNTEAFF

V: TRBV10-3
length: 12
CDR3: CAISEGPREAFF

V: TRBV7-2
length: 17
CDR3: CASSAREEGWAGYEQYF

V: TRBV30
length: 15
CDR3: CAWSKGQPSSYEQYF

V: TRBV5-4
length: 15
CDR3: CASSLWTVNTGELFF

V: TRBV27
length: 18
CDR3: CASSFTPIGASGPYEQYF

V: TRBV25-1
length: 15
CDR3: CASSDPGLGNNEQFF

V: TRBV9
length: 13
CDR3: CASSVTSGNEQFF

V: TRBV7-9
length: 15
CDR3: CASSSGTGGGNTIYF

V: TRBV10-3
length: 15
CDR3: CAITPGLAGAYEQYF

V: TRBV13
length: 15
CDR3: CASSFIRGSGAEQFF

V: TRBV7-9
length: 15
CDR3: CASSPWTSGLHEQFF

V: TRBV29-1
length: 13
CDR3: CSASLAGGDTQYF

V: TRBV7-2
length: 16
CDR3: CASSLFAEVSYNEQFF

V: TRBV29-1
length: 13
CDR3: CSAAGQSVYEQYF

V: TRBV18
length: 15
CDR3: CASSPLTGWDEKLFF

V: TRBV6-5
length: 11
CDR3: CASSPLGEQYF

V: TRBV29-1
length: 14
CDR3: CSVVLTGAHQPQHF

V: TRBV9
length: 16
CDR3: CASSVAGGTNSYEQYF

V: TRBV7-3
length: 18
CDR3: CASSSRTGGRASYNEQFF

V: TRBV4-1
length: 13
CDR3: CASTRQTNTEAFF

V: TRBV7-3
length: 14
CDR3: CASSLAQGTNVLTF

V: TRBV2
length: 14
CDR3: CASSETVTSSGYTF

V: TRBV29-1
length: 13
CDR3: CSATRQGPDTQYF

V: TRBV15
length: 14
CDR3: CATSREGQGLGYTF